The 26 T cell receptor beta chains listed next were all sequenced from one sample in a study of T cells in Graves' hyperthyroidism and ophthalmopathy. Using RNA transcripts as the source, TCR beta CDR3 regions were amplified. The study used the HTBI primer set for a first-round RT-PCR of the TCR CDR3. TCRdb analysed the multiplex PCR reads with MiXCR anew, one entry per CDR3 protein. The sample has about 380,000 distinct CDR3 sequences, roughly 15% seen once. The specimen was blood. These receptor sequences come from a woman aged 25-40 years with Graves' ophthalmopathy.

This clonotype occurred many times. CDR3 residues: CASSFSPSQTGYTGELFF. As DNA, the CDR3 is TGTGCCAGCAGTTTTAGTCCGTCCCAGACAGGGTACACCGGGGAGCTGTTTTTT. This chain joins TRBV28 and TRBJ2-2, with 7 positions matching TRBD1. The CDR3 covers 18 residues. V shed 3 bases, J shed 3 bases, and the junction held 13 bases outside the gene matches. From germline, CDR1 is MDHEN and CDR2 SYDVKM. The entire variable domain, with the rest obtained from reference TRBV28 and TRBJ2-2, is as follows: DVKVTQSSRYLVKRTGEKVFLECVQDMDHENMFWYRQDPGLGLRLIYFSYDVKMKEKGDIPEGYSVSREKKERFSLILESASTNQTSMYLCASSFSPSQTGYTGELFFGEGSRLTVL.

This clonotype has a count of ten or more. The chain has TRBV20-1 and TRBJ2-1, with 8 bases lining up with TRBD1. V lost 1 base to trimming and J lost 5 bases; unmatched junction nucleotides: 7. The CDR3 contains 15 residues. CDR1 is DFQATT and CDR2 is SNEGSKA in the germline V gene (reference sequence). CDR3 in DNA: TGCAGTGCTAGAGGCAGGGGGCTTTGGGACAATGAGCAGTTCTTC. Translation: CSARGRGLWDNEQFF.

This clonotype was seen many times. This rearrangement joins TRBV5-1 to TRBJ1-4; 8 nucleotides match TRBD1. The CDR3 is made up of 16 amino acids. Trimming took 4 bases from V and 8 from J; bases not matched to a gene: 13. Germline loops: CDR1 SGHRS, CDR2 YFSETQ. Here the CDR3 DNA reads TGCGCCAGCAGCCGGGTGAGGGGACAGGATGGAGAAAAACTGTTTTTT. Its protein is CASSRVRGQDGEKLFF.

This clonotype occurred many times. V usage is TRBV30 and J usage is TRBJ2-1; 10 bases align to TRBD2. The CDR3 sequence is 14 residues long. V lost 5 bases to trimming and J lost 3 bases; unmatched junction nucleotides: 4. From germline, CDR1 is GTSNPN and CDR2 SVGIG (reference sequence). As DNA, the CDR3 is TGTGCCTGGTCACTAGCGGGGATCTACAATGAGCAGTTCTTC. Translating gives CAWSLAGIYNEQFF. Variable domain in full (rest from reference TRBV30 and TRBJ2-1): SQTIHQWPATLVQPVGSPLSLECTVEGTSNPNLYWYRQAAGRGLQLLFYSVGIGQISSEVPQNLSASRPQDRQFILSSKKLLLSDSGFYLCAWSLAGIYNEQFFGPGTRLTVL.

This clonotype was observed a handful of times. In DNA, the CDR3 is TGTGCCAGCAGCCCCCTCCAGGGGGCGGCTCAGCCCCAGCATTTT. It is translated as CASSPLQGAAQPQHF. The genes are TRBV7-9 and TRBJ1-5, with TRBD1 matching over 8 bases. V shed 5 bases and J 6 bases; nucleotides not matched to a gene: 9. Germline V gene sequence: CDR1 SEHNR, CDR2 FQNEAQ (reference sequence). The CDR3 length is 15 residues.

Only a few counts were recorded for this clonotype. A much larger clone differs from this one at a single base, so this may be a read error. The chain has TRBV7-8 and TRBJ1-5; D is possibly TRBD1 (6 bases). The V end was cut by 3 bases, the J end by 0 bases, with 12 bases between. Germline-derived CDR1 and CDR2 are SGHVS and FQNEAQ. The CDR3 is 16 amino acids. The CDR3 reads CASSFRGRGSNQPQHF. For the CDR3, the DNA is TGTGCCAGCAGCTTCCGGGGCAGGGGTAGCAATCAGCCCCAGCATTTT.

This clonotype was observed a few times. The rearrangement links TRBV4-1 to TRBJ2-5; a possible D gene is TRBD2 (5 bases). Per germline, CDR1 MGHRA and CDR2 YSYEKL. Trimming pared 2 bases from V and 2 bases from J, leaving 12 bases between. This CDR3 has 15 amino acids. CDR3 DNA sequence: TGCGCCAGCAGCCAACCGGACGGAGGACAAGAGACCCAGTACTTC. This translates into CASSQPDGGQETQYF.

This clonotype was counted ten times or more. The V gene is TRBV20-1, the J gene TRBJ2-1; the match to TRBD2 covers 9 bases. This CDR3 has 14 residues. The V gene's germline CDR1 is DFQATT and CDR2 SNEGSKA (reference sequence). With V trimmed by 1 base and J by 9 bases, 7 bases remained unmatched. The DNA of the CDR3 is TGCAGTGCTAGAGGACTAGCGGTGAGGGGTGAGCAGTTCTTC. As protein: CSARGLAVRGEQFF.

This clonotype was recorded a few times. This rearrangement joins TRBV5-6 to TRBJ2-7, with D unresolved. V gave up 0 bases and J gave up 0 bases, with 7 bases separating them. The CDR3 loop spans 14 amino acids. Germline CDR1 SGHDT, CDR2 YYEEEE. This chain's CDR3 is CASSLVDHSYEQYF. In DNA, the CDR3 is TGTGCCAGCAGCTTGGTGGACCACTCCTACGAGCAGTACTTC.

This clonotype has ten or more counts. This chain joins TRBV5-1 and TRBJ2-3, with TRBD2 matching 10 bases. V lost 4 bases, J lost 2 bases, and 10 bases stayed unmatched. Germline V CDR1 and CDR2: SGHRS, YFSETQ. This CDR3 comprises 17 residues. CDR3 nucleotide sequence: TGCGCCAGCAGCCCTCATGGGACTAGCGTTAACACAGATACGCAGTATTTT. It yields the protein CASSPHGTSVNTDTQYF.

This clonotype was picked up a small number of times. The chain uses TRBV6-2 or TRBV6-3 and TRBJ1-5; unclear D gene. Trimming shortened V by 5 bases and J by 5 bases, and 19 bases separated the two germline ends. From germline, CDR1 is MNHEY and CDR2 SVGEGT. This CDR3 region has 16 residues. The CDR3 here is CASSPLSVPADQPQHF. For the CDR3, the DNA is TGTGCCAGCAGTCCCCTTTCTGTTCCGGCGGATCAGCCCCAGCATTTT.

This clonotype was counted ten times or more. This chain joins TRBV28 and TRBJ1-6; D not certain. The CDR3 runs 13 residues. The V end lost 1 base, the J end lost 7 bases, and 5 bases lay between the germline ends. CDR1 and CDR2 (germline): MDHEN, SYDVKM. This CDR3 is CASSLLGNSPLHF. The CDR3 region has the DNA TGTGCCAGCAGTTTATTAGGGAATTCACCCCTCCACTTT.

The chain joins TRBV11-1 to TRBJ1-5, with D uncertain. CDR1 is SGHAT, CDR2 FQDESV, per germline (reference sequence). The CDR3 length is 13 residues. V lost 2 bases to trimming and J lost 4 bases, with 6 bases between them. The CDR3 bases are TGTGCCAGCAGCTTAACGGCGAATCAGCCCCAGCATTTT. Its translation is CASSLTANQPQHF.

In this sample, this clonotype turned up many times. This sequence joins TRBV28 and TRBJ1-1; D call uncertain. The V and J ends lost 4 bases and 10 bases respectively, with 16 bases between them. Germline CDR1 reads MDHEN; CDR2 reads SYDVKM. The CDR3 extends over 13 amino acids. The CDR3 nucleotides are TGTGCCAGCAGTTCACGGGGAATTCTTGCAGCTTTCTTT. This encodes CASSSRGILAAFF.

There are a few counts of this clonotype. CDR3 in amino acids: CASSVAGRSNEKLFF. The DNA for the CDR3 is TGTGCCAGCAGCGTAGCCGGGAGGAGCAATGAAAAACTGTTTTTT. This chain connects TRBV9 to TRBJ1-4; no clear D. Germline CDR1 reads SGDLS; CDR2 reads YYNGEE. With 0 bases removed from V and 5 bases from J, the gap between germline ends came to 11 bases. CDR3 size: 15 residues.

The sample holds many counts of this clonotype. V gene TRBV6-5 combines with J gene TRBJ1-5; D is unresolved. CDR1 and CDR2 from the germline V gene are MNHEY and SVGAGI. CDR3 size: 18 residues. V was pared by 5 bases and J by 0 bases, with 20 bases between. CDR3 sequence reads: CASSHPTQLGRSNQPQHF. The CDR3 coding sequence is TGTGCCAGCAGTCACCCGACCCAGCTTGGTCGTAGCAATCAGCCCCAGCATTTT.

This rearrangement joins TRBV10-2 to TRBJ1-4; TRBD1 matches at 7 bases. Germline CDR1 WSHSY, CDR2 SAAADI. The CDR3 spans 15 residues. J lost 1 base, V lost 5 bases, and 4 bases had no gene match. The DNA for the CDR3 is TGCGCCAGCAGTCCTTACAGGGGAACTAATGAAAAACTGTTTTTT. This sequence encodes CASSPYRGTNEKLFF.

This clonotype was counted once. V is TRBV2 and J is TRBJ1-1; D not certain. The germline CDR1 and CDR2 sequences are SNHLY and FYNNEI. The V end was cut by 5 bases, the J end by 5 bases, with 9 bases between. CDR3 length equals 12 residues. CDR3 residues: CASSLRLTEAFF. The DNA for the CDR3 is TGTGCCAGCAGTCTTAGACTAACTGAAGCTTTCTTT.

Many counts were recorded for this clonotype. The V gene is TRBV4-1, the J gene TRBJ2-7, with 7 bases fitting TRBD1. CDR1 is MGHRA and CDR2 is YSYEKL in the germline V gene. This CDR3 has 16 amino acids. V was pared by 0 bases and J by 1 base, with 6 bases of the junction left unmatched. The DNA for the CDR3 is TGCGCCAGCAGCCAAGATATGGGACAGTATTCCTACGAGCAGTACTTC. The encoded protein is CASSQDMGQYSYEQYF.

This clonotype occurred many times. This chain links TRBV5-1 with TRBJ1-4; D is undetermined. Trimming removed 0 bases at V and 10 bases at J, with 16 bases between. The CDR3 is 15 residues long. Germline assignment: CDR1 SGHRS and CDR2 YFSETQ. The CDR3 protein is CASSLGQLSDGKLFF. The DNA of the CDR3 is TGCGCCAGCAGCTTGGGGCAGCTCTCAGATGGAAAACTGTTTTTT.

This clonotype was seen repeatedly, ten times or more. CDR3 region: CASSYLSWDLAGGGYTF. CDR3 nucleotides: TGTGCCAGCAGTTACCTATCATGGGACCTGGCCGGGGGTGGCTACACCTTC. The V gene is TRBV6-6, the J gene TRBJ1-2, with a weak D call TRBD1 (5 bases). CDR1 and CDR2 from the germline V gene are MNHNY and SVGAGI (reference sequence). The CDR3 covers 17 residues. Trimming removed 2 bases from V and 7 bases from J, with 23 bases in between.

V and J are TRBV19 and TRBJ1-5; weak D call: TRBD1 (5 bases). Germline CDR1 LNHDA, CDR2 SQIVND (reference sequence). The CDR3 is made up of 16 amino acids. V lost 0 bases and J lost 1, with 10 bases in between. CDR3 bases: TGTGCCAGTAGTATAGATCTCCAGGGAAGCAATCAGCCCCAGCATTTT. Translation gives CASSIDLQGSNQPQHF. Drawing the rest from reference TRBV19 and TRBJ1-5, the complete variable domain is DGGITQSPKYLFRKEGQNVTLSCEQNLNHDAMYWYRQDPGQGLRLIYYSQIVNDFQKGDIAEGYSVSREKKESFPLTVTSAQKNPTAFYLCASSIDLQGSNQPQHFGDGTRLSIL.

This clonotype was counted ten times or more. This chain connects TRBV11-2 to TRBJ2-1, with 8 bases fitting TRBD2. Trimming cost V 2 bases and J 3 bases; bases outside gene matches: 9. The CDR3 contains 17 residues. Germline CDR1 reads SGHAT; CDR2 reads FQNNGV. The CDR3: CASSLRWGRGDYNEQFF. For the CDR3, the DNA is TGTGCCAGCAGCTTACGATGGGGGCGGGGGGACTACAATGAGCAGTTCTTC.

This clonotype was seen at least ten times. The chain couples TRBV12-3 or TRBV12-4 to TRBJ2-7; 9 bases are shared with TRBD2. The V gene end was trimmed by 4 bases and the J gene end by 0 bases; junction bases not matched to a gene: 7. This CDR3 comprises 16 residues. The CDR3 DNA reads TGTGCCAGCAGTTCAAAGAGCGGGAGGAACTCCTACGAGCAGTACTTC. Protein sequence: CASSSKSGRNSYEQYF.

The sample holds a few counts of this clonotype. The V and J genes are TRBV13 and TRBJ2-4; D assignment may be TRBD1 or TRBD2 (5 bases each). The V end was cut by 4 bases, the J end by 7 bases, with 20 bases between. The CDR3 is 16 amino acids. Looked up from germline, CDR1 is PRHDT and CDR2 is FYEKMQ (reference sequence). CDR3: CASSSFADLGLNIQYF. The CDR3 DNA sequence: TGTGCCAGCAGCTCCTTTGCGGACTTGGGGCTTAACATTCAGTACTTC.

This clonotype was detected a few times. No conserved phenylalanine or tryptophan ends this CDR3, so it is likely a read error. The V call is TRBV9, the J call TRBJ1-2; 8 positions match TRBD1. V lost 3 bases to trimming and J lost 3 bases; unmatched junction nucleotides: 7. CDR1 is SGDLS, CDR2 YYNGEE, per germline. The CDR3 extends over 15 amino acids. DNA of the CDR3: TGTGCCAGCAGCGCCAAGCCGGGACAGGACTATGGCTACACCCTC. Translating gives CASSAKPGQDYGYTL.